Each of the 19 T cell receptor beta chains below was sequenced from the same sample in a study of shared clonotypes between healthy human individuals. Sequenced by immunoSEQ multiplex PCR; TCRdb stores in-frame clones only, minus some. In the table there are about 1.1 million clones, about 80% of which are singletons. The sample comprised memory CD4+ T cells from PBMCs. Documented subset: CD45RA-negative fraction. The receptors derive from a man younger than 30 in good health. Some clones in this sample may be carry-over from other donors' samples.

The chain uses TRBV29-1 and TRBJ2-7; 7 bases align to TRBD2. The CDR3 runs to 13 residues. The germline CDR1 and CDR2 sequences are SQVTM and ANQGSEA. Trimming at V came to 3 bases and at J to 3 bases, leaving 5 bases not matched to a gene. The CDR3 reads CSVDVGGDYEQYF. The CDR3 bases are TGCAGCGTTGATGTGGGGGGGGACTACGAGCAGTACTTC.

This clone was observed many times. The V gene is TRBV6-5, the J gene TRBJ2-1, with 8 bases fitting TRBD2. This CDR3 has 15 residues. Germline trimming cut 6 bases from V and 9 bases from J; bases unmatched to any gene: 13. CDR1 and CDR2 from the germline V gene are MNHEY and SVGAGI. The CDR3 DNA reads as TGTGCCAGCAGGTACAGCGGGAGTTCGGAGAGTGAGCAGTTCTTC. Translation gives CASRYSGSSESEQFF.

CDR3 in DNA: TGTGCCAGCAGTTTAGATTCATCGCGGAGAGAGACCCAGTACTTC. This translates into CASSLDSSRRETQYF. The chain uses TRBV27 and TRBJ2-5; D unresolved. The CDR3 totals 15 residues. The V end was cut by 2 bases, the J end by 4 bases, with 14 bases between. Germline values: CDR1 MNHEY, CDR2 SMNVEV (reference sequence).

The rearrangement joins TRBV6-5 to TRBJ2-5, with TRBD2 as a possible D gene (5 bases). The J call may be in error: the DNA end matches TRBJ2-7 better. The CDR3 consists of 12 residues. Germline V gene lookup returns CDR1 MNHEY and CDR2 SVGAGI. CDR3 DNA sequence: TGTGCCAGCAGTTCGACTATGCACGAGCAGTACTTC. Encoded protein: CASSSTMHEQYF.

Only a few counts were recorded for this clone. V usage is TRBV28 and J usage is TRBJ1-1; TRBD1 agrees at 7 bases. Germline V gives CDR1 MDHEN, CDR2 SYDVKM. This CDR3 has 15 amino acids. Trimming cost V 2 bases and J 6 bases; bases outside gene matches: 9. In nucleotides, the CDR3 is TGTGCCAGCAGTTTAAACCCGTTGACAGGGCCTGAAGCTTTCTTT. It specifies CASSLNPLTGPEAFF.

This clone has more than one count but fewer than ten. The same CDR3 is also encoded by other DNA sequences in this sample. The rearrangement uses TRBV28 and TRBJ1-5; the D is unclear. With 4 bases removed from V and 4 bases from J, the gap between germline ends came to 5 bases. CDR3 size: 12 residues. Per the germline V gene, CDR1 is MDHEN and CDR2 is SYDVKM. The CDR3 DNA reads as TGTGCCAGCAGTTCTCTTAATCAGCCCCAGCATTTT. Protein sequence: CASSSLNQPQHF.

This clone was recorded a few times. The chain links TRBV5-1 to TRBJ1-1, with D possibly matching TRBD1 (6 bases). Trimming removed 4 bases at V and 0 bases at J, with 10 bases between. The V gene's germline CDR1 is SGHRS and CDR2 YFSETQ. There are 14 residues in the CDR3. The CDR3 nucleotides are TGCGCCAGCAGCCCGACAGGTGTGAACACTGAAGCTTTCTTT. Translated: CASSPTGVNTEAFF.

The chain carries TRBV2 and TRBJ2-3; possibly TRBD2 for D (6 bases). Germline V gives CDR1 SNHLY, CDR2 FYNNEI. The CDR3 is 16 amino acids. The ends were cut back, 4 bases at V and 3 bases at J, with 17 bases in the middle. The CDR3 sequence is CASSVLGGISTDTQYF. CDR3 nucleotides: TGTGCCAGCAGTGTTCTTGGGGGGATATCGACAGATACGCAGTATTTT.

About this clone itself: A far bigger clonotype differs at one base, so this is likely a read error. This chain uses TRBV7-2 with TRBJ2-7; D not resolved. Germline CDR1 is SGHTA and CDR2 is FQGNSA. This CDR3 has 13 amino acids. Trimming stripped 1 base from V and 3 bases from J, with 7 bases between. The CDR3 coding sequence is TGTGCCAGCAGCTTAGACAGCTTCTACGAGCAGTACTTC. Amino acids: CASSLDSFYEQYF.

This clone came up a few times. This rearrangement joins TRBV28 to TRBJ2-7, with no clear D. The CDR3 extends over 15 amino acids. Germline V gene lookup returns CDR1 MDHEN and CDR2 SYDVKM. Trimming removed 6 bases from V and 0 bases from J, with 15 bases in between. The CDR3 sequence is CASSLFRRTSYEQYF. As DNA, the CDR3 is TGTGCCAGCAGCCTCTTCCGGCGTACCTCCTACGAGCAGTACTTC.

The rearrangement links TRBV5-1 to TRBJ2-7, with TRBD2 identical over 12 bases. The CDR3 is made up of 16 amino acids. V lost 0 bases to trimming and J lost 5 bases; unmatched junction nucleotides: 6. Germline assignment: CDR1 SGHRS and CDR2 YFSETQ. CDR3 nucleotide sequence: TGCGCCAGCAGCTTGGGATCTAGCGGGAGGGTCCACGAGCAGTACTTC. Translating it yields CASSLGSSGRVHEQYF.

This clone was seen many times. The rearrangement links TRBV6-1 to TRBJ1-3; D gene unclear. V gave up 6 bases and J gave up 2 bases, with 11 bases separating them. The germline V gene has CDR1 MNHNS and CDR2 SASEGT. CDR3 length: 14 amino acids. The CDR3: CASSLYRAGNTIYF. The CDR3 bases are TGTGCCAGCAGCCTATACCGCGCTGGAAACACCATATATTTT.

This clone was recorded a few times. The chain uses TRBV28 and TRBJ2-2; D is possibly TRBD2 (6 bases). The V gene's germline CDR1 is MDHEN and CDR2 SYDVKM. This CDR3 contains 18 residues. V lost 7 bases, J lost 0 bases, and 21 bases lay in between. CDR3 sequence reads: CASNNGWLARSNTGELFF. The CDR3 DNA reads TGTGCCAGCAACAATGGGTGGCTAGCGAGATCGAACACCGGGGAGCTGTTTTTT.

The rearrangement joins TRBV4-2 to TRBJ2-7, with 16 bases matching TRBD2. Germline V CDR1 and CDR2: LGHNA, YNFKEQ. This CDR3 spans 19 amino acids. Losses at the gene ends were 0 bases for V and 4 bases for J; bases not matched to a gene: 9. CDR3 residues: CASSQDQGLAGGGVYEQYF. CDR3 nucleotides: TGTGCCAGCAGCCAAGATCAGGGACTAGCGGGAGGGGGTGTGTACGAGCAGTACTTC.

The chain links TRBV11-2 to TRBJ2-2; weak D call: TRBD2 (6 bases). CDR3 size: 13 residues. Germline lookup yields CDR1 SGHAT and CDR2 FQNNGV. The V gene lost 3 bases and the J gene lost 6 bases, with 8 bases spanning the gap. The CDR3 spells CASSFSGAGELFF. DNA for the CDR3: TGTGCCAGCAGCTTTAGCGGTGCCGGGGAGCTGTTTTTT.

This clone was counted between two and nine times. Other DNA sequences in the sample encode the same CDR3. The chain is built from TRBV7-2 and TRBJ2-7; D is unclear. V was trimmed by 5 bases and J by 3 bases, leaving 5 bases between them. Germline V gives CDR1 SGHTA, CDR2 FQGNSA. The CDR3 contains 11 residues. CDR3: CASSPSYEQYF. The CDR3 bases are TGTGCCAGCAGCCCCAGCTACGAGCAGTACTTC.

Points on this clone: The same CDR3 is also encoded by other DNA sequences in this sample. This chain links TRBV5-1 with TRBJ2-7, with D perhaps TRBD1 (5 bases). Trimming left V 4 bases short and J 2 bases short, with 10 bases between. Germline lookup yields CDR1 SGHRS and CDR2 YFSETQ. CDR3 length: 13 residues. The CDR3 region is CASSRDSTYEQYF. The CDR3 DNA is TGCGCCAGCAGCAGAGACAGTACCTACGAGCAGTACTTC.

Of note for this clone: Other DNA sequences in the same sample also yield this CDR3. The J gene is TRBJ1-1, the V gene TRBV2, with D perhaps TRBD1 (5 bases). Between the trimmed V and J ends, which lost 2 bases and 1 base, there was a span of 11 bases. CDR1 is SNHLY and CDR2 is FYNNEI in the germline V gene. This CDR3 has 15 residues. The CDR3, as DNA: TGTGCCAGCAGTGAACGGGCAGGGAGGAACACTGAAGCTTTCTTT. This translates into CASSERAGRNTEAFF.

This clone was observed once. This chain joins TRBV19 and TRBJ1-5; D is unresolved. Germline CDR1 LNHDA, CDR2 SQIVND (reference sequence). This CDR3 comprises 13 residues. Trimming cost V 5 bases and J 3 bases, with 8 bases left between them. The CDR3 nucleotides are TGTGCCAGTAGTGTAAGGGTCAATCAGCCCCAGCATTTT. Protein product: CASSVRVNQPQHF.